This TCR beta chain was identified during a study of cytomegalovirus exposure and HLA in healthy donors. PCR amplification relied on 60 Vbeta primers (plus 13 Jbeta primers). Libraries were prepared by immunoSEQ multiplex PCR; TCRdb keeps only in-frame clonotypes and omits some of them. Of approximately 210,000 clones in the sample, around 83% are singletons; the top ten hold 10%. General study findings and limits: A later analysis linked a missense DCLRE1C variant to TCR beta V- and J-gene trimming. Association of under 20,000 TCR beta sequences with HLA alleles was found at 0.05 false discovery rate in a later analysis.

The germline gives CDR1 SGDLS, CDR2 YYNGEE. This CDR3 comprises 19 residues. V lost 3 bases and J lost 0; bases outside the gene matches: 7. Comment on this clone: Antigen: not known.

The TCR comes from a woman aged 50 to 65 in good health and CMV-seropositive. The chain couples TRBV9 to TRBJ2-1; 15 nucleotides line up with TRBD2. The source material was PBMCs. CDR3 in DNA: TGTGCCAGCAGCGCCGCCGGGACTAGCGGGGGGAGCTCCTACAATGAGCAGTTCTTC. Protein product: CASSAAGTSGGSSYNEQFF. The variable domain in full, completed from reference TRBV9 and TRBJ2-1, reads DSGVTQTPKHLITATGQRVTLRCSPRSGDLSVYWYQQSLDQGLQFLIQYYNGEERAKGNILERFSAQQFPDLHSELNLSSLELGDSALYFCASSAAGTSGGSSYNEQFFGPGTRLTVL.